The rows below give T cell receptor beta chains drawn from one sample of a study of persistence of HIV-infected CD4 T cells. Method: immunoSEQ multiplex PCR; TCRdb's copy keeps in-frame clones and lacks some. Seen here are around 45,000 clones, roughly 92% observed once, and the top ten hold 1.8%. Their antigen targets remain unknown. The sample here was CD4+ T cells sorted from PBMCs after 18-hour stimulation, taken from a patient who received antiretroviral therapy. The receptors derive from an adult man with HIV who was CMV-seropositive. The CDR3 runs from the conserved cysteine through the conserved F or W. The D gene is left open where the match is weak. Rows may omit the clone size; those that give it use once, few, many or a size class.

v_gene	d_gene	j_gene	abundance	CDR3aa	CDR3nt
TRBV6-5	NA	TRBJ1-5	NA	CASVRGQHSNQPQHF	TGTGCCAGCGTTAGGGGACAACACAGCAATCAGCCCCAGCATTTT
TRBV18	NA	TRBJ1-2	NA	CASSPSQGLIYGYTF	TGTGCCAGCTCACCAAGCCAAGGTCTGATCTATGGCTACACCTTC
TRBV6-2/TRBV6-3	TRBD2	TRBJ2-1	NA	CASSHRTSGESEQFF	TGTGCCAGCAGTCACAGAACTAGCGGGGAGAGTGAGCAGTTCTTC
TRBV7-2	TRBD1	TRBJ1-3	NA	CASSFAQGASGNTIYF	TGTGCCAGCAGCTTTGCCCAGGGGGCCTCTGGAAACACCATATATTTT
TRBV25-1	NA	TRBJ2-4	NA	CASSEGGRGNKNIQYF	TGTGCCAGCAGTGAAGGGGGGAGGGGGAACAAAAACATTCAGTACTTC
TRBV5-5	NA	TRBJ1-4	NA	CASSLVQGRAGPNEKLFF	TGTGCCAGCAGCTTGGTGCAGGGTCGCGCCGGGCCTAATGAAAAACTGTTTTTT
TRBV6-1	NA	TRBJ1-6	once	CASSEEGGAFWPLHF	TGTGCCAGCAGTGAAGAGGGGGGCGCCTTTTGGCCCCTCCACTTT
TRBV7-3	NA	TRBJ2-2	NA	CASRPGQTTGELFF	TGTGCCAGCAGGCCTGGACAGACCACCGGGGAGCTGTTTTTT
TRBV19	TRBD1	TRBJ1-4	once	CASSLGTANEKLFF	TGTGCCAGTAGTCTGGGGACAGCTAATGAAAAACTGTTTTTT
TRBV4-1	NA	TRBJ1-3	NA	CASSLSSANSGNTIYF	TGCGCCAGCAGCCTTAGCAGCGCAAACTCTGGAAACACCATATATTTT
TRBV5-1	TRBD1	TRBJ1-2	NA	CASSVQTGGTYGYTF	TGCGCCAGCAGCGTACAAACAGGGGGAACCTATGGCTACACCTTC
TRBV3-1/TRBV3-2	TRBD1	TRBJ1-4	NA	CASSPVRGPEKLFF	TGTGCCAGCAGCCCGGTGAGGGGGCCTGAAAAACTGTTTTTT
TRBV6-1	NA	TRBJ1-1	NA	CASSEFGTANTEAFF	TGTGCCAGCAGTGAATTCGGGACCGCGAACACTGAAGCTTTCTTT
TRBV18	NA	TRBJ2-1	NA	CASSPPAAVNEQFF	TGTGCCAGCTCACCACCGGCCGCAGTCAATGAGCAGTTCTTC
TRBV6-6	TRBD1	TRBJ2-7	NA	CASSYVGTGTYEQYF	TGTGCCAGCAGTTACGTCGGGACAGGAACCTACGAGCAGTACTTC
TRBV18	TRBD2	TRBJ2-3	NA	CASSPLAGGLTDTQYF	TGTGCCAGCTCACCTCTAGCGGGGGGTCTCACAGATACGCAGTATTTT
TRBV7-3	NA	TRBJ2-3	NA	CASSFKTTDTQYF	TGTGCCAGCAGCTTCAAGACCACAGATACGCAGTATTTT
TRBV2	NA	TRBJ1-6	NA	CASSEDQYSPLHF	TGTGCCAGCAGTGAAGACCAGTATTCACCCCTCCACTTT
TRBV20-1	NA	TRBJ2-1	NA	CSAGGRSEQFF	TGCAGTGCCGGGGGGCGAAGTGAGCAGTTCTTC
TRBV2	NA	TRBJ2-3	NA	CASRGRTGTDTQYF	TGTGCCAGCAGGGGGAGAACGGGCACAGATACGCAGTATTTT
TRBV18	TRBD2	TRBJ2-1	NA	CASSPAGGNEQFF	TGTGCCAGCTCACCGGCCGGGGGGAATGAGCAGTTCTTC
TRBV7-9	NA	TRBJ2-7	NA	CASSQGEPGLYEQYF	TGTGCCAGCAGCCAGGGGGAACCGGGACTCTACGAGCAGTACTTC
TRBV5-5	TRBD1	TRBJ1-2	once	CASRIQDRADGYTF	TGTGCCAGCAGGATTCAGGACAGGGCGGATGGCTACACCTTC
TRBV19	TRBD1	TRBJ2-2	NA	CASSNRGTNTGELFF	TGTGCCAGTAGTAACAGGGGCACGAACACCGGGGAGCTGTTTTTT
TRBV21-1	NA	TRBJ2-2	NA	CASSKGGQGVGSGELFF	TGTGCCAGCAGCAAAGGGGGACAGGGGGTAGGATCCGGGGAGCTGTTTTTT
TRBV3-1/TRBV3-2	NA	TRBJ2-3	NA	CASSQDSATDTQYF	TGTGCCAGCAGCCAAGATTCAGCCACAGATACGCAGTATTTT
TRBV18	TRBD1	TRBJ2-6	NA	CASSPRGQGSLRANVLTF	TGTGCCAGCTCACCCCGCGGACAGGGCTCTCTGAGGGCCAACGTCCTGACTTTC
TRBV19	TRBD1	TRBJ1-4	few	CASSTRQGGNEKLFF	TGTGCCAGTAGTACTCGACAGGGCGGTAATGAAAAACTGTTTTTT
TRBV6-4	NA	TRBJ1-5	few	CASSVDYSNQPQHF	TGTGCCAGCAGTGTGGACTATAGCAATCAGCCCCAGCATTTT
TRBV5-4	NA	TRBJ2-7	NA	CASSLGRSREQYF	TGTGCCAGCAGCTTGGGTCGGTCGAGGGAGCAGTACTTC
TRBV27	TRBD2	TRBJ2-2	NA	CASNMWRGGFTGELFF	TGTGCCAGCAATATGTGGCGGGGGGGATTCACCGGGGAGCTGTTTTTT
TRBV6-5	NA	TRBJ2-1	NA	CASRGVPPYNEQFF	TGTGCCAGTAGGGGGGTGCCCCCTTACAATGAGCAGTTCTTC
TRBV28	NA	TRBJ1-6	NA	CASTITEGVSPLHF	TGTGCCAGCACGATAACGGAGGGGGTTTCACCCCTCCACTTT
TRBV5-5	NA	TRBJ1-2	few	CASSSGESYGYTF	TGTGCCAGCAGCTCAGGGGAGAGCTATGGCTACACCTTC
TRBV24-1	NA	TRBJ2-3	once	CATSDPSGAGRTDTQYF	TGTGCCACCAGTGACCCCTCTGGGGCGGGGCGGACAGATACGCAGTATTTT
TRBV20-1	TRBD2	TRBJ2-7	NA	CSASSPGLVRGEQYF	TGCAGTGCTAGTTCACCGGGACTAGTGAGGGGCGAGCAGTACTTC
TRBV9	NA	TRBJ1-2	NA	CASSVHDGYTF	TGTGCCAGCAGCGTTCACGATGGCTACACCTTC
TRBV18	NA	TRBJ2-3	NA	CASSPQPTDTQYF	TGTGCCAGCTCACCTCAACCCACAGATACGCAGTATTTT
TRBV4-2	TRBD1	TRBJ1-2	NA	CASSQDEGADYGYTF	TGTGCCAGCAGCCAAGACGAGGGGGCGGACTATGGCTACACCTTC
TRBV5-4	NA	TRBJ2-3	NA	CASSLVGSLSTDTQYF	TGTGCCAGCAGCTTGGTAGGCAGCCTTAGCACAGATACGCAGTATTTT
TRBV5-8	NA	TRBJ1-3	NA	CASSVWDTGAYF	TGTGCCAGCAGCGTGTGGGACACCGGGGCGTATTTT
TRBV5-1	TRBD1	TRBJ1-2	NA	CASSQQGLNYGYTF	TGCGCCAGCAGCCAACAGGGGCTTAACTATGGCTACACCTTC
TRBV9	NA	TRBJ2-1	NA	CASSQFSVAERDEQFF	TGTGCCAGCAGTCAATTCAGTGTCGCGGAACGGGATGAGCAGTTCTTC
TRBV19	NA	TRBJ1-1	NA	CASSIKRHSNTEAFF	TGTGCCAGTAGTATAAAGCGACACTCGAACACTGAAGCTTTCTTT
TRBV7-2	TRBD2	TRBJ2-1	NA	CASSARPSGGRYNNEQFF	TGTGCCAGCAGCGCACGACCCAGCGGGGGGCGATATAACAATGAGCAGTTCTTC
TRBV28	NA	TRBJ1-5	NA	CASSLLRGRPQHF	TGTGCCAGCAGTTTACTCAGGGGCAGACCCCAGCATTTT
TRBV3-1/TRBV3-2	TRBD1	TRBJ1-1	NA	CASSPHTGVLTEAFF	TGTGCCAGCAGCCCTCATACAGGGGTGTTAACTGAAGCTTTCTTT
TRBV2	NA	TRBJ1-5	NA	CASSEVGARVQPQHF	TGTGCCAGCAGTGAGGTGGGGGCGCGGGTTCAGCCCCAGCATTTT
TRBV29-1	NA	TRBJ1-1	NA	CSVEEPRGTEAFF	TGCAGCGTTGAAGAGCCCCGTGGCACTGAAGCTTTCTTT
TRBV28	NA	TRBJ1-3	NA	CASLERETGNTIYF	TGTGCCAGCCTTGAGAGGGAAACTGGAAACACCATATATTTT
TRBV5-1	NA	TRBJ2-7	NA	CASSRGPTYEQYF	TGCGCCAGCAGTCGGGGGCCTACCTACGAGCAGTACTTC
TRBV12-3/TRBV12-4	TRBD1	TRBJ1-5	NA	CASTGTGYQPQHF	TGTGCCAGCACAGGGACAGGCTACCAGCCCCAGCATTTT
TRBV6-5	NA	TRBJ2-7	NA	CASRFRDSPFVQYF	TGTGCCAGCAGATTCCGGGACTCTCCCTTTGTGCAGTACTTC
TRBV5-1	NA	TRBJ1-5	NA	CASSLDGGNQPQHF	TGCGCCAGCAGCTTGGACGGGGGCAATCAGCCCCAGCATTTT
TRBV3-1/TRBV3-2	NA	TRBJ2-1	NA	CASSPRQGAGEQFF	TGTGCCAGCAGTCCCAGGCAAGGGGCTGGTGAGCAGTTCTTC
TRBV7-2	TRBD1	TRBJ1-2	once	CASSGTVNYGYTF	TGTGCCAGTAGCGGGACAGTTAACTATGGCTACACCTTC
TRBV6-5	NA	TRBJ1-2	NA	CSSRAAVTNYGYTF	TGTTCATCCCGGGCGGCAGTGACCAACTATGGCTACACCTTC